The clone carrying this TCR beta chain appeared many times. Time point given: sample taken at primary tumor resection. Whole RNA came from tumor, nontumor lung or frozen PBMC and was sequenced without being sorted. One entry per CDR3 protein, called by TCRdb with MiXCR from the 5' RACE reads. The repertoire holds 50,000 to 65,000 distinct CDR3 sequences, approximately 7% seen once, with 2.9% in the top ten. These data come from a study of spatial heterogeneity in lung cancer. The sequencing used PBMCs, collected at surgery. The clonotype was recovered from a female donor with early-stage non-small cell lung cancer.

In nucleotides, the CDR3 is TGTGCCAGCGGCTACCCAGCGGGGGCCCCAGATACGCAGTATTTT. It yields the protein CASGYPAGAPDTQYF. J is TRBJ2-3 and V is TRBV28; 8 bases are shared with TRBD2. Trimming removed 8 bases from V and 4 bases from J; junction bases left unmatched: 11. CDR1 is MDHEN, CDR2 SYDVKM, per germline. This CDR3 comprises 15 residues.